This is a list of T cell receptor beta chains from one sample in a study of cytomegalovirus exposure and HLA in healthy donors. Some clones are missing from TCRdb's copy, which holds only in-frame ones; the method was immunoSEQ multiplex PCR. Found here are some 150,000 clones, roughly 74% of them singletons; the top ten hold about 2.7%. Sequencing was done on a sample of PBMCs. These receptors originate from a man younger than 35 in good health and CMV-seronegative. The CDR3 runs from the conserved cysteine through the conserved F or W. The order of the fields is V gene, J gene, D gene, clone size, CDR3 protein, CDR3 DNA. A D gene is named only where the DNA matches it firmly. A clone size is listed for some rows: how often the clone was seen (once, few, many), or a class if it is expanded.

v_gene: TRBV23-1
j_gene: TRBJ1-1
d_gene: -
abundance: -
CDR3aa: CASSAKGKMNTEAFF
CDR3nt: TGCGCCAGCAGTGCAAAGGGGAAGATGAACACTGAAGCTTTCTTT

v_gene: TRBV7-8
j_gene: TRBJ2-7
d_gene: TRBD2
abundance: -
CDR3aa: CASRPRTSGRPYEQYF
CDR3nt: TGTGCCAGCAGACCCCGGACTAGCGGGAGGCCCTACGAGCAGTACTTC

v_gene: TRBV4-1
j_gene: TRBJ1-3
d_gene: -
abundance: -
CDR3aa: CASSQDGGSGNTIYF
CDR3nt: TGCGCCAGCAGCCAAGATGGGGGGTCTGGAAACACCATATATTTT

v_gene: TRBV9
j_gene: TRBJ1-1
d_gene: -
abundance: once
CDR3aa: CASSVDRFTEAFF
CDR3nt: TGTGCCAGCAGCGTTGACAGATTCACTGAAGCTTTCTTT

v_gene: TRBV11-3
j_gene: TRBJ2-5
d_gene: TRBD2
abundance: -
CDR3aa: CASSISGGSGGTETQYF
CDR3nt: TGTGCCAGCAGCATCTCTGGTGGTAGCGGGGGAACTGAGACCCAGTACTTC

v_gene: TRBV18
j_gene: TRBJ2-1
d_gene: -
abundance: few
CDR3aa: CASSPRGRGEFF
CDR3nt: TGTGCCAGCTCACCACGTGGTCGGGGAGAATTCTTC

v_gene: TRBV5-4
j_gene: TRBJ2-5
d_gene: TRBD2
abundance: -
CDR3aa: CAQGRGGQETQYF
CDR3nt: TGTGCCCAAGGGCGGGGGGGGCAAGAGACCCAGTACTTC

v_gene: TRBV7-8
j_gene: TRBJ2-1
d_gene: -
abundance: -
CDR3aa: CASSLPIGAINEQFF
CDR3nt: TGTGCCAGCAGCTTACCCATAGGGGCAATAAATGAGCAGTTCTTC

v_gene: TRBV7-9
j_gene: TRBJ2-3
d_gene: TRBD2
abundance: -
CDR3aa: CASSSNFGTSGEPGHTQYF
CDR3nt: TGTGCCAGCAGCTCAAACTTTGGGACTAGCGGGGAACCCGGGCATACGCAGTATTTT

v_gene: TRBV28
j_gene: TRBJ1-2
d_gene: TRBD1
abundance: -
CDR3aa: CASSSTGHFGYTF
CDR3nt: TGTGCCAGCAGTTCGACAGGGCATTTTGGCTACACCTTC

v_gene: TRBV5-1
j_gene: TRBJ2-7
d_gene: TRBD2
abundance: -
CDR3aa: CASSLGSSGNYEQYF
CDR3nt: TGCGCCAGCAGCTTGGGATCTAGCGGGAACTACGAGCAGTACTTC

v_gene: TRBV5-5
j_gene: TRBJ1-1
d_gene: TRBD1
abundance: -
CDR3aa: CASSPRGGRDTEAFF
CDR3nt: TGTGCCAGCAGCCCCAGAGGGGGCAGGGACACTGAAGCTTTCTTT

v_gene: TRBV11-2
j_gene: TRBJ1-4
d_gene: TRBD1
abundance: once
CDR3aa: CASSLGSGGNEKLFF
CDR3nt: TGTGCCAGCAGTTTAGGGTCAGGGGGAAATGAAAAACTGTTTTTT

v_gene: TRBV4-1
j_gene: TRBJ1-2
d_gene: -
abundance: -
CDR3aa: CASSQETEHLYGYTF
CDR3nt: TGCGCCAGCAGCCAAGAAACAGAACACCTATATGGCTACACCTTC

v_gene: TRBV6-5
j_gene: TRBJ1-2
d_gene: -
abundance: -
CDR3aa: CASKSSAGRNYGYTF
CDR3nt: TGTGCCAGCAAAAGTTCGGCAGGGCGTAACTATGGCTACACCTTC

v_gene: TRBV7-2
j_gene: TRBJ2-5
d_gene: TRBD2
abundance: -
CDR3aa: CASSPGTSGAETQYF
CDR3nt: TGTGCCAGCAGCCCCGGGACTAGCGGGGCGGAGACCCAGTACTTC

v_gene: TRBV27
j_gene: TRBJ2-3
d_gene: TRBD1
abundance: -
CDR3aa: CASTGQDNPSTDTQYF
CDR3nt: TGTGCCAGCACCGGACAGGATAACCCTTCCACAGATACGCAGTATTTT

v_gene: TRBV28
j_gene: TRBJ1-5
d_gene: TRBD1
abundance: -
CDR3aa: CATRDRENQPQHF
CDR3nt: TGTGCCACCAGGGACAGAGAGAATCAGCCCCAGCATTTT

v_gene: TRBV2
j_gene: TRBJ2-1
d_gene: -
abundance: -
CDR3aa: CANKGRGYGEQFF
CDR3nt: TGTGCCAACAAAGGGAGGGGGTACGGTGAGCAGTTCTTC

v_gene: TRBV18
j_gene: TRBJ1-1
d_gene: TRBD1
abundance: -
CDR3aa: CASSSTGDDEAFF
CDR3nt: TGTGCCAGCTCATCCACAGGGGATGATGAAGCTTTCTTT

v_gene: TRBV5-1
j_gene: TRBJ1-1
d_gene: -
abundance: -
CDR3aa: CASSLSPGQTNTEAFF
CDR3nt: TGCGCCAGCAGCTTAAGTCCGGGACAAACGAACACTGAAGCTTTCTTT

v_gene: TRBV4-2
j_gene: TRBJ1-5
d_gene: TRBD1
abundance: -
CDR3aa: CASSQEVAGGLGNQPQHF
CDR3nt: TGTGCCAGCAGCCAAGAAGTGGCAGGGGGATTGGGCAATCAGCCCCAGCATTTT

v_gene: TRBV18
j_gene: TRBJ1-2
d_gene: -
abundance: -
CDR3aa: CASSPDSSGGYTF
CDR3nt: TGTGCCAGCTCACCCGACAGTTCTGGCGGCTACACCTTC

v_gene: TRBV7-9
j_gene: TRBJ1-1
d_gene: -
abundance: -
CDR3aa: CASSPRQDTEAFF
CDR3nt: TGTGCCAGCAGCCCTCGACAGGACACTGAAGCTTTCTTT